Sequencing of this T cell receptor (beta chain) was carried out in a study of blood T cell repertoires in COVID-19. Study-level background: Spain, Italy and the United States supplied samples that represented acute and convalescent COVID-19. T cells, B-cell-depleted T cells, or PBMCs provided the cDNA or gDNA that served as material.

The CDR3 is made up of 15 amino acids. Germline V gives CDR1 MNHEY, CDR2 SVGAGI. The trim removed 5 bases at V and 2 bases at J, leaving 6 bases unmatched. In the original workflow: Reference gene primer amplification yielded estimated nucleated cell counts. Sequenced by immunoSEQ multiplex PCR; TCRdb stores in-frame clones only, minus some. V, J and clone size reflect that table, while D and trimming were determined from the DNA. The sample contains about 440,000 clones, 88% of which appear only once. The sequence was obtained from a woman aged 50 to 60 with COVID-19, enrolled during active disease. The rearrangement links TRBV6-5 to TRBJ2-3, with 8 positions matching TRBD2. Sequencing was performed on peripheral blood. The CDR3 coding sequence is TGTGCCAGCAGTCCGCGGGGGGCGTACACAGATACGCAGTATTTT. The encoded protein is CASSPRGAYTDTQYF.